This T cell receptor beta chain was captured by sequencing in a study of identifying expanded T cells in peripheral blood. Notes on the study in general: Technical replicates showed around 1.2 changed clones; approximately two weeks about 16.4; four weeks 19.

In regard to this clone: What it binds is not known.

Collection occurred without any documented infections or immune events in donors. The table came from immunoSEQ multiplex PCR; TCRdb's copy has only in-frame clones and leaves some out. The sample lists some 99,000 clones, about 85% seen once, with 8.4% in the top ten. Looked up from germline, CDR1 is SEHNR and CDR2 is FQNEAQ (reference sequence). The CDR3 has 16 residues. V lost 5 bases and J lost 4, with 20 bases in between. The V and J genes are TRBV7-9 and TRBJ2-5; no definite D call. This TCR derives from a person aged 18-69 years in good health. Sequencing was done on a sample of blood. CDR3 in amino acids: CASSLDLASWGETQYF. The CDR3 DNA sequence: TGTGCCAGCAGCCTCGATTTGGCCTCGTGGGGAGAGACCCAGTACTTC.